This entry is about one TCR beta chain. This sample is drawn from a study of PD-1 blockade in classical Hodgkin lymphoma. Using immunoSEQ multiplex PCR, the repertoire was profiled, and TCRdb retains in-frame clones only, with some absent. This repertoire shows approximately 61,000 clones, 75% to 90% found once; its top ten account for 15%. Brentuximab vedotin exposure varied, and every patient relapsed after autologous stem cell transplantation. Germline V gene sequence: CDR1 MNHEY, CDR2 SVGAGI. Trimming left V 4 bases short and J 8 bases short, with 8 bases between. The CDR3 contains 11 residues. The clonotype was recovered from a human donor with classical Hodgkin lymphoma. The sample here was peripheral blood mononuclear cells (PBMCs), taken at baseline. The V and J genes are TRBV6-5 and TRBJ1-1; D unclear. In DNA, the CDR3 is TGTGCCAGCAGTTCCGCGACGGAAGCTTTCTTT. Its translation is CASSSATEAFF.